This passage covers 17 T cell receptor beta chains from one sample sequenced in a study of cytomegalovirus exposure and HLA in healthy donors. Primers: 60 Vbeta forward and 13 Jbeta reverse. Method: immunoSEQ multiplex PCR; TCRdb's copy keeps in-frame clones and lacks some. The table has some 130,000 clones, roughly 78% seen once. The sample taken for sequencing was PBMCs. The receptor source for this set is a young woman in good health and CMV-seropositive.

This clone was observed a few times. The rearrangement links TRBV6-5 to TRBJ1-6; D is possibly TRBD1 (6 bases). V lost 6 bases and J lost 8, with 14 bases in between. Germline values: CDR1 MNHEY, CDR2 SVGAGI. CDR3 length equals 14 residues. The CDR3 spells CASRLQGRHSPLHF. The DNA of the CDR3 is TGTGCCAGCAGATTACAGGGTCGACATTCACCCCTCCACTTT.

This chain links TRBV5-1 with TRBJ2-3; TRBD1 might be the D (5 bases). Germline values: CDR1 SGHRS, CDR2 YFSETQ. V shed 5 bases and J shed 1 base, with 14 bases lying between them. The CDR3 contains 15 residues. CDR3 in amino acids: CASRTGQGGTDTQYF. CDR3 sequence (DNA): TGCGCCAGCAGGACTGGCCAAGGGGGCACAGATACGCAGTATTTT.

The V and J genes are TRBV30 and TRBJ1-1; possible D gene TRBD1, 5 bases. Germline CDR1 is GTSNPN and CDR2 is SVGIG (reference sequence). The CDR3 spans 15 residues. The V gene lost 2 bases and the J gene lost 5 bases, with 18 bases spanning the gap. CDR3 sequence reads: CAWSTKTVKRTEAFF. In DNA, the CDR3 is TGTGCCTGGAGTACCAAGACAGTCAAGAGGACTGAAGCTTTCTTT. Combining the CDR3 with reference TRBV30 and TRBJ1-1 gives the whole variable domain SQTIHQWPATLVQPVGSPLSLECTVEGTSNPNLYWYRQAAGRGLQLLFYSVGIGQISSEVPQNLSASRPQDRQFILSSKKLLLSDSGFYLCAWSTKTVKRTEAFFGQGTRLTVV.

The V and J genes are TRBV6-5 and TRBJ1-2, with a weak D call TRBD1 (6 bases). The CDR3 spans 15 residues. Germline V gene lookup returns CDR1 MNHEY and CDR2 SVGAGI. V lost 6 bases to trimming and J lost 7 bases, with 21 bases between them. The CDR3: CASRRRRDKTIGYTF. The CDR3 region has the DNA TGTGCCAGCAGACGACGCAGGGACAAAACTATTGGCTACACCTTC.

The CDR3 loop reads CASSYRPERGETQYF. The CDR3 DNA is TGTGCCAGCAGTTACCGGCCCGAGCGCGGAGAGACCCAGTACTTC. J is TRBJ2-5 and V is TRBV6-6; D gene unclear. Germline V CDR1 and CDR2: MNHNY, SVGAGI (reference sequence). This CDR3 comprises 15 residues. V lost 2 bases and J 4 bases, leaving 14 bases between the germline ends.

This chain uses TRBV7-9 with TRBJ2-1; a weak D match, TRBD1 (5 bases). The CDR3 runs 12 residues. The germline V gene encodes CDR1 SEHNR and CDR2 FQNEAQ (reference sequence). V was trimmed by 7 bases and J by 7 bases, leaving 11 bases between them. For the CDR3, the DNA is TGTGCCAGCACCTTCAGGGATAATGAGCAGTTCTTC. It codes for CASTFRDNEQFF.

The V and J genes are TRBV4-3 and TRBJ2-1, with 9 nucleotides matching TRBD2. After removal of 1 base from V and 8 bases from J, the junction contained 9 bases not matched to a gene. CDR1 is LGHNA and CDR2 is YSLEER in the germline V gene. CDR3 size: 16 residues. The CDR3 nucleotides read TGCGCCAGCAGCCAAGCTGACGCGGGGGGGCACTATGAGCAGTTCTTC. The encoded protein is CASSQADAGGHYEQFF.

The J gene is TRBJ2-7, the V gene TRBV12-5; TRBD2 matches 11 bases. Per the germline V gene, CDR1 is LGHNT and CDR2 is FRNRAP. V lost 2 bases and J lost 2; bases outside the gene matches: 8. The length of the CDR3 is 17 residues. CDR3 DNA: TGTGCTAGTGGTTTGACGGGGACTAGCGGCCATACCTACGAGCAGTACTTC. It encodes CASGLTGTSGHTYEQYF.

The V gene is TRBV5-1, the J gene TRBJ2-1; D uncertain. The V and J ends lost 4 bases and 6 bases respectively, with 11 bases between them. Germline V lookup: CDR1 SGHRS, CDR2 YFSETQ. The CDR3 contains 13 residues. The CDR3 DNA reads TGCGCCAGCAGCATACCTCCGGGCAATGAGCAGTTCTTC. It codes for CASSIPPGNEQFF. Full variable domain (missing parts from reference TRBV5-1 and TRBJ2-1): KAGVTQTPRYLIKTRGQQVTLSCSPISGHRSVSWYQQTPGQGLQFLFEYFSETQRNKGNFPGRFSGRQFSNSRSEMNVSTLELGDSALYLCASSIPPGNEQFFGPGTRLTVL.

A single count supports this clone. The V and J genes are TRBV4-3 and TRBJ2-7; 12 bases match TRBD2. This CDR3 contains 15 residues. Germline loops: CDR1 LGHNA, CDR2 YSLEER. The J segment lost 4 bases and the V segment lost 1 base, leaving 2 bases of the junction unmatched. CDR3 residues: CASSQGLAGEYEQYF. As DNA, the CDR3 is TGCGCCAGCAGCCAAGGACTAGCGGGGGAGTACGAGCAGTACTTC.

This clone has just a few counts. The chain combines TRBV9 with TRBJ2-5, with D tentatively TRBD2 (7 bases). CDR3 size: 15 residues. Germline V lookup: CDR1 SGDLS, CDR2 YYNGEE. V was cut by 4 bases and J by 2 bases, with 15 bases left in between. In nucleotides, the CDR3 is TGTGCCAGCAGCCCTCGGGGGCGGGGGCAAGAGACCCAGTACTTC. It is translated as CASSPRGRGQETQYF.

This clone was seen once. The gene calls are TRBV5-6 and TRBJ2-2, with 7 bases that match TRBD1. V gave up 2 bases and J gave up 3 bases; unmatched junction bases: 7. The CDR3 consists of 16 residues. Looked up from germline, CDR1 is SGHDT and CDR2 is YYEEEE. The CDR3 is CASSFLDRKYTGELFF. DNA for the CDR3: TGTGCCAGCAGCTTCTTGGACAGGAAGTACACCGGGGAGCTGTTTTTT.

This clone came up a few times. J is TRBJ1-1 and V is TRBV5-6; D possibly corresponds to TRBD1 (5 bases). V lost 4 bases, J lost 1 base, and 14 bases lay in between. Per the germline V gene, CDR1 is SGHDT and CDR2 is YYEEEE. This CDR3 region has 15 residues. CDR3 protein: CASSLGQGRNTEAFF. In nucleotides, the CDR3 is TGTGCCAGCAGCCTGGGGCAGGGTCGGAACACTGAAGCTTTCTTT.

The chain has TRBV2 and TRBJ2-7; TRBD1 is a possible D gene (5 bases). The V end lost 7 bases, the J end lost 0 bases, and 10 bases lay between the germline ends. From germline, CDR1 is SNHLY and CDR2 FYNNEI. This CDR3 is 13 amino acids long. Written as DNA, the CDR3 is TGTGCCAGCATAAGAGACAGCTCCTACGAGCAGTACTTC. This translates into CASIRDSSYEQYF.

J is TRBJ1-6 and V is TRBV7-8; 9 bases are shared with TRBD1. The V segment lost 4 bases and the J segment 6 bases; nucleotides outside the gene matches: 16. Germline loops: CDR1 SGHVS, CDR2 FQNEAQ. The CDR3 contains 19 residues. The CDR3: CASSSRPTGQGPINSPLHF. In DNA, the CDR3 is TGTGCCAGCAGCTCCAGACCCACCGGACAGGGGCCGATTAATTCACCCCTCCACTTT.

The chain is built from TRBV13 and TRBJ1-2; 12 nucleotides match TRBD1. This CDR3 spans 16 amino acids. Germline V gene lookup returns CDR1 PRHDT and CDR2 FYEKMQ (reference sequence). Trimming cost V 5 bases and J 8 bases; bases outside gene matches: 12. The DNA for the CDR3 is TGTGCCAGCAGCGGGGGACAGGGGGCGCATGAGAGGGGCTACACCTTC. This codes for CASSGGQGAHERGYTF. Based on the CDR3 plus reference TRBV13 and TRBJ1-2, the full variable domain is AAGVIQSPRHLIKEKRETATLKCYPIPRHDTVYWYQQGPGQDPQFLISFYEKMQSDKGSIPDRFSAQQFSDYHSELNMSSLELGDSALYFCASSGGQGAHERGYTFGSGTRLTVV.

V usage is TRBV10-3 and J usage is TRBJ1-1, with D possibly being TRBD1 (6 bases). V lost 5 bases, J lost 5 bases, and 24 bases lay in between. Germline CDR1 is ENHRY and CDR2 is SYGVKD. The CDR3 sequence is 17 residues long. CDR3 region: CAISPLDSGTQTTEAFF. The DNA of the CDR3 is TGTGCCATCAGTCCTCTAGATTCCGGGACACAGACGACTGAAGCTTTCTTT.